The 3 T cell receptor beta chains in this list originate from one sample, sequenced in a study of T cells in Graves' hyperthyroidism and ophthalmopathy. RNA transcripts yielded amplified TCR beta CDR3 regions. RT-PCR in the first round (using the HTBI primer set) targeted the TCR CDR3. TCRdb reprocessed the multiplex PCR reads with MiXCR, giving one entry per CDR3 protein. The sample includes around 250,000 distinct CDR3 sequences, around 15% of them seen just once. The sequencing input was blood. The receptors derive from a woman aged 18-35 years with Graves' ophthalmopathy.

The V call is TRBV5-1, the J call TRBJ1-2; 7 bases are a match to TRBD1. The CDR3 totals 16 residues. CDR1 and CDR2 from the germline V gene are SGHRS and YFSETQ. Trimming removed 4 bases from V and 2 bases from J; junction bases left unmatched: 11. The CDR3 sequence is CASSPTGTEYNYGYTF. The DNA of the CDR3 is TGCGCCAGCAGCCCCACCGGGACAGAATACAACTATGGCTACACCTTC.

This clonotype occurred many times. In DNA, the CDR3 is TGTGCCAGCAGTGTGGGCACCGGCGGCTACACCTTC. The encoded protein is CASSVGTGGYTF. The chain employs TRBV6-1 and TRBJ1-2; D is unclear. CDR3 size: 12 residues. V dropped 4 bases and J dropped 8 bases, with 11 bases sitting between them. Germline V gene data show CDR1 as MNHNS and CDR2 as SASEGT.

This clonotype was detected ten times or more. The chain uses TRBV27 and TRBJ2-3, with 7 bases identical to TRBD1. This CDR3 spans 16 amino acids. The germline V gene encodes CDR1 MNHEY and CDR2 SMNVEV (reference sequence). V shed 2 bases, J shed 3 bases, and the junction held 8 bases outside the gene matches. This CDR3 reads CASSLTGVGLTDTQYF. CDR3 nucleotides: TGTGCCAGCAGTTTAACAGGGGTAGGCTTAACAGATACGCAGTATTTT.